This T cell receptor (beta chain) was obtained from a study of cytomegalovirus exposure and HLA in healthy donors. Germline CDR1 and CDR2: SNHLY and FYNNEI. The V gene lost 2 bases and the J gene lost 4 bases, with 8 bases spanning the gap. The CDR3 length is 13 residues. The study ran its PCR with 60 Vbeta and 13 Jbeta primers. Using immunoSEQ multiplex PCR, the repertoire was profiled, and TCRdb retains in-frame clones only, with some absent. The sample shows more than 90,000 clones, under 90% of them seen only once. Points from the study as a whole: Confirmation in vitro established that three CMV-associated chains were specific for CMV antigens.

This clone was observed once. Antigen: not known. The chain has TRBV2 and TRBJ1-1; a weak D match, TRBD1 (6 bases). Sequencing was done on a sample of PBMCs. This clonotype was sampled from a man between 50 and 59 years old in good health and CMV-seronegative. CDR3 nucleotides: TGTGCCAGCAGTGAACAGGGGTCCACTGAAGCTTTCTTT. It encodes CASSEQGSTEAFF.